Detailed here is one T cell receptor beta chain. Participants were aged roughly 18 to 89 years, lived in about two dozen US areas, and enrolled virtually. Participants reported their clinical history, and cohort assignment relied on those reports. CDR1 SQVTM and CDR2 ANQGSEA come from the germline V gene. The CDR3 extends over 10 amino acids. Trimming left V 4 bases short and J 5 bases short, with 5 bases between. The repertoire was sequenced with immunoSEQ multiplex PCR; TCRdb's copy has only in-frame clones and lacks some. The sample lists about 290,000 clones; around nine tenths were seen once. This record belongs to a study of blood T cell repertoires in COVID-19. Whole-study context: The analysed material was cDNA or gDNA that came from T cells, B-cell-depleted T cells, or PBMCs.

Source material: PBMCs or T cells enriched from blood (not recorded which). This clonotype was obtained from a woman aged 40 to 50 who had recovered from COVID-19. The gene calls are TRBV29-1 and TRBJ1-1, with D unresolved. The CDR3 DNA follows: TGCAGCGTTGCGGGGACTGAAGCTTTCTTT. Translated: CSVAGTEAFF.